This is a list of T cell receptor beta chains from one sample in a study of T-cell memory formation after mild COVID-19. MiXCR, applied by TCRdb to the 5' RACE reads, yields one record per CDR3 protein. The sample contains about 150,000 distinct CDR3 sequences, roughly a fifth of which appear only once. Sequences were obtained from PBMCs or a T cell subset sorted from them (not recorded which). The receptors were sampled from an adult woman who had mild COVID-19 (a few samples of this study predate the infection). Cell type and time point are not known. CDR3s include the opening cysteine and the closing phenylalanine or tryptophan. Each record gives: CDR3 protein, CDR3 DNA, J gene, D gene, clone size, V gene. D genes are given only for firm matches. A row's size may be missing; if present it is once, few, many or a size class.

CASSLRDRMNSPLHF	TGTGCCAGCAGTCTCCGGGACAGGATGAATTCACCCCTCCACTTT	TRBJ1-6	TRBD1	-	TRBV12-3/TRBV12-4
CASSTTGGGNNEQFF	TGTGCCAGTAGTACTACAGGGGGAGGAAACAATGAGCAGTTCTTC	TRBJ2-1	TRBD1	-	TRBV19
CSVRAGLHNYNEQFF	TGCAGCGTCAGAGCGGGACTCCACAATTACAATGAGCAGTTCTTC	TRBJ2-1	TRBD2	few	TRBV29-1
CAINRGLTSTDTQYF	TGTGCCATTAACAGGGGTTTAACTAGCACAGATACGCAGTATTTT	TRBJ2-3	TRBD1	-	TRBV10-3
CATSRVLGTGENIQYF	TGTGCCACCAGCAGAGTCCTAGGGACAGGGGAGAACATTCAGTACTTC	TRBJ2-4	TRBD1	-	TRBV15
CASSLVQGMGEAFF	TGCGCCAGCAGCTTGGTACAGGGGATGGGTGAAGCTTTCTTT	TRBJ1-1	TRBD1	-	TRBV5-1
CASSFPRQTNTGELFF	TGTGCCAGCAGTTTCCCGAGACAGACGAACACCGGGGAGCTGTTTTTT	TRBJ2-2	-	-	TRBV12-3/TRBV12-4
CASSADRGGSYNEQFF	TGTGCCAGCAGCGCCGACAGGGGTGGCTCCTACAATGAGCAGTTCTTC	TRBJ2-1	TRBD1	-	TRBV9
CASSQEGTANTEAFF	TGCGCCAGCAGCCAAGAAGGGACAGCTAACACTGAAGCTTTCTTT	TRBJ1-1	TRBD1	-	TRBV4-1
CASTPGGSYNEQFF	TGTGCCAGCACCCCCGGGGGCTCCTACAATGAGCAGTTCTTC	TRBJ2-1	-	few	TRBV7-3
CASSRQGAGTDTQYF	TGCGCCAGCAGCCGACAGGGGGCTGGTACAGATACGCAGTATTTT	TRBJ2-3	TRBD1	-	TRBV5-1
CASRGTGELFF	TGTGCCAGCAGGGGAACCGGGGAGCTGTTTTTT	TRBJ2-2	-	many	TRBV7-8
CATSRVTEAFF	TGTGCCACCAGCAGGGTCACTGAAGCTTTCTTT	TRBJ1-1	-	-	TRBV24-1
CASSRGQSGYGYTF	TGTGCCAGCAGCCGGGGACAGTCAGGCTATGGCTACACCTTC	TRBJ1-2	TRBD1	few	TRBV3-1
CASSPKTGVRAEAFF	TGTGCCAGCAGCCCAAAGACAGGGGTAAGGGCTGAAGCTTTCTTT	TRBJ1-1	TRBD1	-	TRBV27
CASSLRQGNANEKLFF	TGCGCCAGCAGCTTGCGACAGGGCAACGCTAATGAAAAACTGTTTTTT	TRBJ1-4	TRBD1	-	TRBV5-1
CASSLTGDISHEQYF	TGTGCCAGCAGCCTGACAGGGGATATCTCTCACGAGCAGTACTTC	TRBJ2-7	TRBD1	-	TRBV12-3/TRBV12-4
CASSVPTGVYEKLFF	TGTGCCAGCAGTGTCCCGACCGGGGTATATGAAAAACTGTTTTTT	TRBJ1-4	-	-	TRBV25-1